This entry lists 27 T cell receptor beta chains sequenced from one sample in a study of blood T cell repertoires in COVID-19 (dated by TCRdb to about 2020). The method was the immunoSEQ multiplex PCR assay. TCRdb took this table from immuneACCESS and kept in-frame rearrangements with V and J called. Such tables lack part of the clones; where checked against another copy, unresolved V genes explain under half of the gap, and the rest is unexplained. The sample table lists hundreds of thousands of clones, roughly 83% of them with a count of one. Just over 2.5% of the sample is in the top ten clones. The sample was peripheral blood. The receptor set was obtained from a woman aged 70-85 years with active or convalescent COVID-19.

The V call is TRBV3-1 (or the pseudogene TRBV3-2), the J call TRBJ1-2; D perhaps matches TRBD1 (5 bases). V dropped 1 base and J dropped 9 bases, with 9 bases sitting between them. Germline V lookup: CDR1 LGHDT, CDR2 YNNKEL (reference sequence). This CDR3 has 12 amino acids. The CDR3 sequence is CASSQGGTSYTF. The CDR3 region has the DNA TGTGCCAGCAGCCAAGGGGGCACTAGCTACACCTTC.

The chain employs TRBV5-1 and TRBJ2-3, with D tentatively TRBD2 (7 bases). The CDR3 has 14 amino acids. Germline V lookup: CDR1 SGHRS, CDR2 YFSETQ. V was trimmed by 4 bases and J by 5 bases, leaving 14 bases between them. The CDR3 sequence: CASSGGAGEDTQYF. In DNA, the CDR3 is TGCGCCAGCAGCGGGGGGGCCGGGGAAGATACGCAGTATTTT.

This sequence joins TRBV5-4 and TRBJ1-2, with D unresolved. Germline lookup yields CDR1 SGHNT and CDR2 YYREEE (reference sequence). This CDR3 region has 15 residues. Trimming pared 2 bases from V and 4 bases from J, leaving 15 bases between. CDR3 coding DNA: TGTGCCAGCAGCTTTGGGTTTAGCTATTCCTATGGCTACACCTTC. It codes for CASSFGFSYSYGYTF.

The V call is TRBV5-6, the J call TRBJ1-2, with D possibly matching TRBD1 (5 bases). From germline, CDR1 is SGHDT and CDR2 YYEEEE. CDR3 size: 15 residues. Trimming took off 1 base at V and 8 bases at J, with 18 bases between the two ends. Here the CDR3 reads CASSLPMDGRGGYTF. In DNA form, the CDR3 reads TGTGCCAGCAGCTTGCCGATGGACGGGAGGGGCGGCTACACCTTC.

The genes are TRBV7-2 and TRBJ1-5; D might be TRBD1 (6 bases). Germline V CDR1 and CDR2: SGHTA, FQGNSA. The V end was cut by 2 bases, the J end by 5 bases, with 10 bases between. This CDR3 region has 14 residues. The CDR3 protein is CASSLNRDDQPQHF. CDR3 nucleotides: TGTGCCAGCAGCTTAAACAGGGATGATCAGCCCCAGCATTTT.

This clone has only a few counts. V usage is TRBV2 and J usage is TRBJ2-5; weak D call: TRBD2 (6 bases). This CDR3 has 14 residues. Trimming cost V 6 bases and J 2 bases, with 13 bases left between them. Germline V lookup: CDR1 SNHLY, CDR2 FYNNEI. CDR3: CASRMGGLQETQYF. CDR3 coding DNA: TGTGCCAGCAGGATGGGAGGTCTTCAAGAGACCCAGTACTTC.

The genes are TRBV6-1 and TRBJ1-5, with 11 bases that match TRBD1. Germline CDR1 MNHNS, CDR2 SASEGT. J was trimmed by 3 bases and V by 1 base; bases with no gene match: 5. The CDR3 runs to 17 residues. This CDR3 reads CASSEDGQGAFNQPQHF. CDR3 nucleotides: TGTGCCAGCAGTGAAGATGGACAGGGGGCATTCAATCAGCCCCAGCATTTT.

The table lists this clone with a few counts. The rearrangement uses TRBV13 and TRBJ2-1; TRBD2 matches 7 bases. Trimming removed 6 bases from V and 3 bases from J; junction bases left unmatched: 17. Per the germline V gene, CDR1 is PRHDT and CDR2 is FYEKMQ (reference sequence). The CDR3 covers 18 residues. The CDR3 loop is CASRLAKRGPSGYNEQFF. DNA for the CDR3: TGTGCCAGCAGACTCGCTAAGAGGGGCCCTAGCGGCTACAATGAGCAGTTCTTC.

The V and J genes are TRBV5-4 and TRBJ2-7, with TRBD1 matching 12 bases. The CDR3 covers 13 residues. Germline CDR1 is SGHNT and CDR2 is YYREEE (reference sequence). V lost 3 bases to trimming and J lost 6 bases; unmatched junction nucleotides: 1. This CDR3 is CASSWDRGLEQYF. In DNA form, the CDR3 reads TGTGCCAGCAGCTGGGACAGGGGGCTCGAGCAGTACTTC.

This chain links TRBV3-1 (or the pseudogene TRBV3-2) with TRBJ1-2; D is possibly TRBD1 (6 bases). V lost 4 bases, J lost 6 bases, and 21 bases lay in between. This CDR3 comprises 16 residues. Germline V gene lookup returns CDR1 LGHDT and CDR2 YNNKEL (reference sequence). The CDR3 is CASSPQFGDIVDGYTF. The CDR3 coding sequence is TGTGCCAGCAGCCCGCAGTTTGGGGACATCGTTGATGGCTACACCTTC.

The chain employs TRBV20-1 and TRBJ2-3; D is unresolved. CDR3 length equals 12 residues. Trimming pared 3 bases from V and 6 bases from J, leaving 10 bases between. Germline values: CDR1 DFQATT, CDR2 SNEGSKA (reference sequence). In DNA form, the CDR3 reads TGCAGTGCTAGTCCCCCACAGGATACGCAGTATTTT. It translates to CSASPPQDTQYF.

The chain couples TRBV6-2 or TRBV6-3 to TRBJ2-7; perhaps TRBD1 as D (5 bases). Germline-derived CDR1 and CDR2 are MNHEY and SVGEGT. The CDR3 has 14 residues. The V end was cut by 5 bases, the J end by 3 bases, with 14 bases between. The CDR3 DNA sequence: TGTGCCAGCAGTCAAGGGGCTAATCGCTACGAGCAGTACTTC. It translates to CASSQGANRYEQYF.

This clone was seen a few times. The chain uses TRBV5-1 and TRBJ2-2, with a possible D match to TRBD2 (6 bases). The CDR3 runs to 14 residues. With 0 bases removed from V and 4 bases from J, the gap between germline ends came to 7 bases. The germline gives CDR1 SGHRS, CDR2 YFSETQ. CDR3 amino acids: CASSLAGGTGELFF. In DNA, the CDR3 is TGCGCCAGCAGCTTGGCCGGGGGCACCGGGGAGCTGTTTTTT. Using reference TRBV5-1 and TRBJ2-2 for the parts outside the CDR3, the full variable domain is KAGVTQTPRYLIKTRGQQVTLSCSPISGHRSVSWYQQTPGQGLQFLFEYFSETQRNKGNFPGRFSGRQFSNSRSEMNVSTLELGDSALYLCASSLAGGTGELFFGEGSRLTVL.

The rearrangement uses TRBV18 and TRBJ2-3; TRBD2 matches 7 bases. V lost 3 bases to trimming and J lost 1 base; unmatched junction nucleotides: 7. This CDR3 comprises 16 residues. Germline V gene lookup returns CDR1 KGHSH and CDR2 LQKENI. CDR3 sequence (DNA): TGTGCCAGCTCACCTCGGGGTGCGGGGGGCACAGATACGCAGTATTTT. It is translated as CASSPRGAGGTDTQYF. The full variable domain, completed using reference TRBV18 and TRBJ2-3, is NAGVMQNPRHLVRRRGQEARLRCSPMKGHSHVYWYRQLPEEGLKFMVYLQKENIIDESGMPKERFSAEFPKEGPSILRIQQVVRGDSAAYFCASSPRGAGGTDTQYFGPGTRLTVL.

The chain combines TRBV7-2 with TRBJ2-5; 11 bases fit TRBD2. There are 16 residues in the CDR3. The V and J ends lost 2 bases and 2 bases, in that order; junction bases with no gene match: 4. Germline V gives CDR1 SGHTA, CDR2 FQGNSA. In DNA form, the CDR3 reads TGTGCCAGCAGCTTAAGTGTAGCGGGAGGGCAAGAGACCCAGTACTTC. This translates into CASSLSVAGGQETQYF.

The chain carries TRBV6-2 or TRBV6-3 and TRBJ1-2, with no clear D. The germline V gene has CDR1 MNHEY and CDR2 SVGEGT. V lost 2 bases and J lost 8, with 9 bases in between. There are 12 residues in the CDR3. CDR3 nucleotide sequence: TGTGCCAGCAGTTACGTGGCGGTAGGCTACACCTTC. It is translated as CASSYVAVGYTF.

The chain joins TRBV11-2 to TRBJ2-1; 9 nucleotides line up with TRBD1. V gave up 4 bases and J gave up 2 bases; unmatched junction bases: 3. The germline CDR1 and CDR2 sequences are SGHAT and FQNNGV. The CDR3 is 15 amino acids. The CDR3 DNA reads TGTGCCAGCAGCTCAACAGGGGGCCCCTACAATGAGCAGTTCTTC. The encoded protein is CASSSTGGPYNEQFF.

This clone has a single count. V is TRBV19 and J is TRBJ2-3; D is possibly TRBD1 (6 bases). Germline CDR1 LNHDA, CDR2 SQIVND (reference sequence). Trimming cost V 5 bases and J 1 base, with 10 bases left between them. CDR3 size: 14 residues. The CDR3 region is CASSQGRGTDTQYF. CDR3 sequence (DNA): TGTGCCAGTAGTCAGGGGCGGGGCACAGATACGCAGTATTTT.

The table lists this clone with a count of one. This chain links TRBV30 with TRBJ2-7; possibly TRBD1 for D (6 bases). V lost 5 bases, J lost 6 bases, and 17 bases lay in between. The CDR3 spans 13 residues. CDR1 and CDR2 from the germline V gene are GTSNPN and SVGIG (reference sequence). For the CDR3, the DNA is TGTGCCTGGGATCACACAGGGCCGGGCGAGCAGTACTTC. It translates to CAWDHTGPGEQYF.

The chain uses TRBV21-1 and TRBJ1-4; TRBD1 was called by the table and not checked on the DNA. TRBV21-1 is noted as a pseudogene. The CDR3 sequence is 19 residues long. CDR3 DNA sequence: TGTGCCAGCAGCAAACCGGCGGCAGGGGCCTCGAGAACTAATGAAAAACTGTTTTTT. Translating it yields CASSKPAAGASRTNEKLFF.

The chain combines TRBV24-1 with TRBJ2-7, with a weak D call TRBD1 (5 bases). The germline V gene has CDR1 KGHDR and CDR2 SFDVKD. V shed 0 bases and J shed 9 bases, with 14 bases lying between them. The CDR3 spans 14 residues. CDR3 coding DNA: TGTGCCACCAGTGATTTGCAGGAACTAACAGGGCAGTACTTC. It codes for CATSDLQELTGQYF.

This rearrangement joins TRBV9 to TRBJ2-5, with 7 positions matching TRBD2. Germline lookup yields CDR1 SGDLS and CDR2 YYNGEE. The V gene end was trimmed by 0 bases and the J gene end by 3 bases; junction bases not matched to a gene: 8. The CDR3 is made up of 16 amino acids. The CDR3 here is CASSVAAGQPKETQYF. The CDR3 nucleotides read TGTGCCAGCAGCGTAGCAGCGGGGCAACCAAAAGAGACCCAGTACTTC.

V usage is TRBV10-3 and J usage is TRBJ2-2, with 13 bases fitting TRBD2. The CDR3 is 16 residues long. Germline V CDR1 and CDR2: ENHRY, SYGVKD. V shed 10 bases, J shed 0 bases, and the junction held 5 bases outside the gene matches. The CDR3 DNA reads TGTGCCACCCAAGGACTAGCGGGAGCGAACACCGGGGAGCTGTTTTTT. Its translation is CATQGLAGANTGELFF.

This chain connects TRBV20-1 to TRBJ1-6, with D hard to call. Germline lookup yields CDR1 DFQATT and CDR2 SNEGSKA (reference sequence). The CDR3 consists of 11 residues. The ends were cut back, 5 bases at V and 16 bases at J, with 15 bases in the middle. CDR3 residues: CSAAIGSRLHF. Written as DNA, the CDR3 is TGCAGTGCTGCTATCGGGTCCCGACTCCACTTT.

CDR3 in amino acids: CASSPRLAGTDTQYF. The CDR3 DNA reads TGTGCCAGCTCACCTCGACTAGCGGGCACAGATACGCAGTATTTT. This chain connects TRBV18 to TRBJ2-3; TRBD2 agrees at 9 bases. CDR3 size: 15 residues. Germline V gene data show CDR1 as KGHSH and CDR2 as LQKENI. The trim removed 3 bases at V and 1 base at J, leaving 2 bases unmatched.

V gene TRBV9 combines with J gene TRBJ1-5; D unresolved. Germline loops: CDR1 SGDLS, CDR2 YYNGEE. Trimming cost V 0 bases and J 5 bases, with 12 bases left between them. The CDR3 contains 15 residues. CDR3 in DNA: TGTGCCAGCAGCGTAGGGGGAGGGTTCCATCAGCCCCAGCATTTT. This codes for CASSVGGGFHQPQHF.

V and J are TRBV3-1 (or the pseudogene TRBV3-2) and TRBJ2-3; TRBD2 aligns across 10 bases. The CDR3 extends over 18 amino acids. Germline lookup yields CDR1 LGHDT and CDR2 YNNKEL (reference sequence). The V and J ends lost 2 bases and 5 bases, in that order; junction bases with no gene match: 13. CDR3 sequence (DNA): TGTGCCAGCAGCCAATTGGTCCGAGCTAGCGGGAGAATAGATACGCAGTATTTT. This translates into CASSQLVRASGRIDTQYF.